What follows is one TCR beta chain and its context. The entry originates in a study of T cell responses to AZD1222 COVID-19 vaccine. Sequencing was performed with immunoSEQ multiplex PCR; in TCRdb, only in-frame clones are kept and a portion is missing. The sample records about 100,000 clones, about 93% being singletons. Germline values: CDR1 SGHAT, CDR2 FQNNGV. V lost 0 bases to trimming and J lost 15 bases, with 18 bases between them. This CDR3 comprises 14 residues. The receptor's source is an adult in good health. This chain connects TRBV11-2 to TRBJ2-1; the D gene is possibly TRBD2 (6 bases). The sample in question was peripheral blood, obtained on day 0 of AZD1222 vaccination. The CDR3 region has the DNA TGTGCCAGCAGCTTAGATGGGGGGTGGGCCGGCAGGTTCTTC. It is translated as CASSLDGGWAGRFF.